This TCR beta chain was found in a study of blood T cell repertoires in COVID-19. Study overall: Material from acute and convalescent COVID-19 was sourced from the United States, Italy and Spain. Sample material is recorded as cDNA or gDNA derived from T cells, B-cell-depleted T cells, or PBMCs.

CDR1 is LNHDA, CDR2 SQIVND, per germline (reference sequence). Trimming stripped 3 bases from V and 0 bases from J, with 11 bases between. The CDR3 totals 15 residues. In the authors' methods: Reference gene primer amplification in the assay estimated nucleated cell counts. The repertoire was sequenced with immunoSEQ multiplex PCR; TCRdb's copy has only in-frame clones and lacks some. V, J and clone size are taken as reported in that table, and D and trimming were inferred from the DNA itself. The sample lists over 50,000 clones; 80% to 95% were seen once. Sequenced material: peripheral blood. This sequence joins TRBV19 and TRBJ1-1; the D gene is possibly TRBD1 (5 bases). The clonotype comes from a human donor with active COVID-19. The donor label of this sample is uncertain. CDR3: CASSMTAIMNTEAFF. Written as DNA, the CDR3 is TGTGCCAGTAGTATGACAGCAATCATGAACACTGAAGCTTTCTTT.